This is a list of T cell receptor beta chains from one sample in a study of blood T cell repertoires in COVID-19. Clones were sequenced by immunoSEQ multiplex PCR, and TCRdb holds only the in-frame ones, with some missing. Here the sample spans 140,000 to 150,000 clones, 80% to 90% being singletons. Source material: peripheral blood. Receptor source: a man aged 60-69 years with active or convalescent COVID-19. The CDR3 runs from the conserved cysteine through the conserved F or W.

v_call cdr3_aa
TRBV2 CASSEASGGVSPLHF
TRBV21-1 CASSPAWAPTSNEQFF
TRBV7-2 CASSLGGLASEQYF
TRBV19 CASSITVGNSPLHF
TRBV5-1 CASSSSGQESYEQYF
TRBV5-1 CASSSDRDGYTF
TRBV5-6 CASSLAGQGASTEAFF
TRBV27 CASSRGQGRQPQHF
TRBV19 CASSNRGGTEAFF
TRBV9 CASSPSGRSPLHF
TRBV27 CASSFSRTGFRYEQYF
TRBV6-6 CASSTTGGVKTQYF
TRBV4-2 CASSQGGGGTLNEQFF
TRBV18 CASSQNGGSQETQYF
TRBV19 CASSISGYGYTF
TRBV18 CASSPPGVSYEQYF